Below, 4 T cell receptor beta chains from the same sample are listed, as sequenced in a study of T cell responses to AZD1222 COVID-19 vaccine (dated by TCRdb to the early 2020s). Read against the paper, the sample's time point label means: baseline before first vaccination. The library was produced with the immunoSEQ multiplex PCR assay. Here the immuneACCESS table is served through TCRdb, limited to in-frame sequences with V and J called. Missing clones are a known gap in these copies; in checked studies unresolved V genes cover under half, and the rest lacks a known reason. The sample data list about 76,000 clones, and 88% of these were observed just once. Of the sample, approximately 10% falls within the top ten clones. Sample: peripheral blood, taken on day 0 of AZD1222 vaccination. The receptors shown here come from an adult in good health.

The chain carries TRBV9 and TRBJ2-1; possibly TRBD1 or TRBD2 for D (6 bases each). This CDR3 is 14 amino acids long. Trimming removed 4 bases from V and 9 bases from J, with 17 bases in between. CDR1 is SGDLS, CDR2 YYNGEE, per germline. This CDR3 reads CASSPTGGVGEQFF. For the CDR3, the DNA is TGTGCCAGCAGCCCTACCGGGGGCGTAGGTGAGCAGTTCTTC.

The rearrangement links TRBV5-1 to TRBJ2-1; the D is unclear. V was clipped by 0 bases and J by 5 bases, with 6 bases between them. The CDR3 extends over 13 amino acids. Germline CDR1 and CDR2: SGHRS and YFSETQ. This CDR3 reads CASSLVSNNEQFF. Here the CDR3 DNA reads TGCGCCAGCAGCTTGGTTTCGAACAATGAGCAGTTCTTC.

The genes are TRBV5-4 and TRBJ2-1; D gene ambiguous. The CDR3 extends over 12 amino acids. V lost 4 bases and J 10 bases, leaving 12 bases between the germline ends. In germline, CDR1 is SGHNT, CDR2 YYREEE (reference sequence). In DNA form, the CDR3 reads TGTGCCAGCAGCACCGACTCCCTCGAGCAGTTCTTC. It yields the protein CASSTDSLEQFF.

This chain links TRBV2 with TRBJ1-5; unclear D gene. This CDR3 comprises 13 residues. Trimming cost V 7 bases and J 6 bases, with 13 bases left between them. CDR1 and CDR2 from the germline V gene are SNHLY and FYNNEI. DNA of the CDR3: TGTGCCAGCATGTCGGGGATGGCTCAGCCCCAGCATTTT. Amino acid sequence: CASMSGMAQPQHF.